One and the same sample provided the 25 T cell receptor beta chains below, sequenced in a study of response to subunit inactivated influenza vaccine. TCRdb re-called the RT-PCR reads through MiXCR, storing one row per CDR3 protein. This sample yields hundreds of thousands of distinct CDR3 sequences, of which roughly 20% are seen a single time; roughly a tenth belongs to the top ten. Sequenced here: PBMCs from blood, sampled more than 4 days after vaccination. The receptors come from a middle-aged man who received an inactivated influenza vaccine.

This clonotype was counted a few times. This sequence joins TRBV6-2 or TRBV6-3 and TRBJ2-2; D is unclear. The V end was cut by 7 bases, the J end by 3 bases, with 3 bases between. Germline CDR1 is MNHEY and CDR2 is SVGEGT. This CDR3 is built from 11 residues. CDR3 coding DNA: TGTGCCAGCACTCACACCGGGGAGCTGTTTTTT. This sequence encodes CASTHTGELFF.

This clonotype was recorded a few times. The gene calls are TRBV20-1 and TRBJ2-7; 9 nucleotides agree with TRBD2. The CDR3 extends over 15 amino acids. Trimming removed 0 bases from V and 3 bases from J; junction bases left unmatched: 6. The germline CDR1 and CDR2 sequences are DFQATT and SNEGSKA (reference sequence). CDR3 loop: CSARDRRLADYEQYF. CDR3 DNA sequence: TGCAGTGCTAGAGATAGGAGACTAGCGGACTACGAGCAGTACTTC.

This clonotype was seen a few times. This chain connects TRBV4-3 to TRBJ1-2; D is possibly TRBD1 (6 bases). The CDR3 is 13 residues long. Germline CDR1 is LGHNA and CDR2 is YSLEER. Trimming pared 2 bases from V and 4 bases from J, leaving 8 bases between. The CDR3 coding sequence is TGCGCCAGCAGCCAACCGGACAGCTATGGCTACACCTTC. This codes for CASSQPDSYGYTF.

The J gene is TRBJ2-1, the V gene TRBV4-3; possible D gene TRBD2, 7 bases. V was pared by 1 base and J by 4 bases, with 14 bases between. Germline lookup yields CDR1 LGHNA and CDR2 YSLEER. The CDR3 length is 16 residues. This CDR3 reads CASSQGWGGPYNEQFF. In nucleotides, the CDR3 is TGCGCCAGCAGCCAAGGTTGGGGGGGCCCTTACAATGAGCAGTTCTTC.

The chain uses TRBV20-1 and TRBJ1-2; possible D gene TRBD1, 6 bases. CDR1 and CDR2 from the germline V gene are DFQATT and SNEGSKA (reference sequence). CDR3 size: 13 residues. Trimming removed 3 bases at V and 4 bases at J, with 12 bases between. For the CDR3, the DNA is TGCAGTGCTAGCGGACAGCGAGGCTATGGCTACACCTTC. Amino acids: CSASGQRGYGYTF.

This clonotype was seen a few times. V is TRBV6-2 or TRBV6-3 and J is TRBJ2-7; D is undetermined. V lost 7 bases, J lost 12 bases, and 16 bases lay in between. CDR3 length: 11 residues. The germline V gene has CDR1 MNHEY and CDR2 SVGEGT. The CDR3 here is CASNHPSETYF. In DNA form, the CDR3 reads TGTGCCAGCAATCACCCTTCAGAGACGTACTTC.

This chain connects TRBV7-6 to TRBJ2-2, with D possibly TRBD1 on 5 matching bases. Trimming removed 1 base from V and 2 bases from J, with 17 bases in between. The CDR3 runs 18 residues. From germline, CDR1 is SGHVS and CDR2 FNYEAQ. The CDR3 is CASSLERRTPPNTGELFF. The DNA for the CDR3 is TGTGCCAGCAGCTTAGAGAGGCGGACACCTCCCAACACCGGGGAGCTGTTTTTT. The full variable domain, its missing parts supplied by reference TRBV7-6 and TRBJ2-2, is GAGVSQSPRYKVTKRGQDVALRCDPISGHVSLYWYRQALGQGPEFLTYFNYEAQQDKSGLPNDRFSAERPEGSISTLTIQRTEQRDSAMYRCASSLERRTPPNTGELFFGEGSRLTVL.

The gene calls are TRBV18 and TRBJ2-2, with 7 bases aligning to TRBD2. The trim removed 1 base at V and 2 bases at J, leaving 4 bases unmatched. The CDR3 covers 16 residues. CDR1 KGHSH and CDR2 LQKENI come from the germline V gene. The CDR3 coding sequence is TGTGCCAGCTCACCACGGTCGGGGGGAAACACCGGGGAGCTGTTTTTT. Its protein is CASSPRSGGNTGELFF.

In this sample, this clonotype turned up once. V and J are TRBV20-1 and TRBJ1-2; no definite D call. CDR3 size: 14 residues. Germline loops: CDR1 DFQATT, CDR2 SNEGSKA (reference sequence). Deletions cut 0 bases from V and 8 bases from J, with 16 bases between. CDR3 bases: TGCAGTGCTAGAGATCCCAAGAGAGGGCCAGGCTACACCTTC. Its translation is CSARDPKRGPGYTF.

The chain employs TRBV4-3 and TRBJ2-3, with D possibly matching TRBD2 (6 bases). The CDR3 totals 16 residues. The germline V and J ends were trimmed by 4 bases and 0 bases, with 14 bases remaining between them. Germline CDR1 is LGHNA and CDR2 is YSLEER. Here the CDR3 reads CASSRGSGLSTDTQYF. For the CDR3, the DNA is TGCGCCAGCAGCCGGGGTAGCGGACTAAGCACAGATACGCAGTATTTT.

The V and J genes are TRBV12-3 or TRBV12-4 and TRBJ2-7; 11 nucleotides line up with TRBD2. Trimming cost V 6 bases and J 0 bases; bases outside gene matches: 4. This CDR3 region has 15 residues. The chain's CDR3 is CASSTSGGFSYEQYF. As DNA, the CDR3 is TGTGCCAGCAGCACTAGCGGGGGTTTCTCCTACGAGCAGTACTTC.

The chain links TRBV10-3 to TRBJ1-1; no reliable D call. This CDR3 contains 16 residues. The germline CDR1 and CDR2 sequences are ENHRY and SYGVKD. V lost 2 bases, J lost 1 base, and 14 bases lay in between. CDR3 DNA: TGTGCCATCAGTGAGGGACCGCACCGAAGGAACACTGAAGCTTTCTTT. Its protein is CAISEGPHRRNTEAFF.

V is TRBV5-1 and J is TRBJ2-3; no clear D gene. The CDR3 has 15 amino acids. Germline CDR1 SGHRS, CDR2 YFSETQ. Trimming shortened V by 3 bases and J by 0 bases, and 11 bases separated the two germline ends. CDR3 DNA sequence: TGCGCCAGCAGCTCCTCGGTCGCTAGCACAGATACGCAGTATTTT. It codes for CASSSSVASTDTQYF.

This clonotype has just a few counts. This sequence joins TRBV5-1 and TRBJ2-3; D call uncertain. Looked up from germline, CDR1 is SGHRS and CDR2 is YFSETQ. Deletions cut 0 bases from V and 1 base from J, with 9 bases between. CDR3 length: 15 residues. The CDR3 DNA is TGCGCCAGCAGCTTGGATGGGTCTGGCACAGATACGCAGTATTTT. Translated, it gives CASSLDGSGTDTQYF.

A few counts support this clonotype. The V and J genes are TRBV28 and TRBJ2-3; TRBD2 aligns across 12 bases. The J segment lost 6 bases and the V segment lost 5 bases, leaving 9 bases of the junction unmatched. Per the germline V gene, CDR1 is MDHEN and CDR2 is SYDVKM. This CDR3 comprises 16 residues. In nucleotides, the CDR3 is TGTGCCAGCAGTGCACTAGCGGGGGGTTTTGGGGATACGCAGTATTTT. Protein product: CASSALAGGFGDTQYF.

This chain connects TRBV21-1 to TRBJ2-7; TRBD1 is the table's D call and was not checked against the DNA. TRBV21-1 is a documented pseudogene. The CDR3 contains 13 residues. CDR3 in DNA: TGTGCCAGCCGGGGGAAGAGCTTCTACGAGCAGTACTTC. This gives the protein CASRGKSFYEQYF.

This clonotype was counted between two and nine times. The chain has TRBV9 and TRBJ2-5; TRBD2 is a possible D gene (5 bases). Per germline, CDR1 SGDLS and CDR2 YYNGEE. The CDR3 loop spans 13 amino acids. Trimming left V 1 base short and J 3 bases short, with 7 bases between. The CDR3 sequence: CASSVQAEETQYF. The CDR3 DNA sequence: TGTGCCAGCAGCGTACAAGCGGAAGAGACCCAGTACTTC.

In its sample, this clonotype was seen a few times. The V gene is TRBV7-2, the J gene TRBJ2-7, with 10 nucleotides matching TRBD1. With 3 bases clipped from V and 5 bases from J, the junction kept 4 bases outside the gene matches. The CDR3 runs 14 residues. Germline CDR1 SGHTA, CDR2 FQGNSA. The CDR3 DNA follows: TGTGCCAGCAGCTTCTCGACAGGGGGCCACGAGCAGTACTTC. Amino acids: CASSFSTGGHEQYF.

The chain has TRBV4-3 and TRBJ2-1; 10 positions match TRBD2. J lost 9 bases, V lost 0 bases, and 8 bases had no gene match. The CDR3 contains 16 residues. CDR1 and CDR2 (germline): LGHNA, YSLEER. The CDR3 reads CASSQDRSGGAGEQFF. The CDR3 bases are TGCGCCAGCAGCCAAGATCGCAGCGGGGGGGCCGGTGAGCAGTTCTTC.

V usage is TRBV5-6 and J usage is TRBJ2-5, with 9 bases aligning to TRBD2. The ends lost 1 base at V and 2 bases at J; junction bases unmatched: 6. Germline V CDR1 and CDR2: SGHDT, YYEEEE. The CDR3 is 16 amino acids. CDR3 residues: CASSLYPTSGQETQYF. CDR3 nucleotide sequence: TGTGCCAGCAGCTTGTACCCTACTAGCGGGCAAGAGACCCAGTACTTC.

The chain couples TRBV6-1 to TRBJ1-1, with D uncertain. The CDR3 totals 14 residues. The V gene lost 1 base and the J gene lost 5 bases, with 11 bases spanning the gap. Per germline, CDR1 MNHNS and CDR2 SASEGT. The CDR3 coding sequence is TGTGCCAGCAGTGAAGAGGGAATTACGACTGAAGCTTTCTTT. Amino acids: CASSEEGITTEAFF.

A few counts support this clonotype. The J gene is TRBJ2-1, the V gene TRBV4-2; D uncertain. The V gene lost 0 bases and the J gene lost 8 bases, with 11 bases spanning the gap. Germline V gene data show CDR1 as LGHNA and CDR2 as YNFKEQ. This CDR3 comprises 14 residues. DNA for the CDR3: TGTGCCAGCAGCCAAGACGTCCGGGTCGATGAGCAGTTCTTC. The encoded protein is CASSQDVRVDEQFF.

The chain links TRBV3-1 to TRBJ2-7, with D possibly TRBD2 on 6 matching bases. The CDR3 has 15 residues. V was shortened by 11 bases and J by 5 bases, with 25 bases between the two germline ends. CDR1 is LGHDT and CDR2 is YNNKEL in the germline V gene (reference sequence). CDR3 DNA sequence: TGTGCCTCCTGCCAAGAACTCCGGGAGTTAGACGAGCAGTACTTC. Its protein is CASCQELRELDEQYF.

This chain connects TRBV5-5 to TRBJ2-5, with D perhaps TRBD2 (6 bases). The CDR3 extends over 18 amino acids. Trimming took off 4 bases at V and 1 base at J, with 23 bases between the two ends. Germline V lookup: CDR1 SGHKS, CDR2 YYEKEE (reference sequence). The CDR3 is CASSKIAGLLRVQETQYF. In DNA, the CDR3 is TGTGCCAGCAGCAAAATAGCTGGACTACTTCGGGTCCAAGAGACCCAGTACTTC.

Here the CDR3 reads CSARTLAGHQETQYF. The CDR3 DNA reads as TGCAGTGCTAGAACCCTAGCGGGACACCAAGAGACCCAGTACTTC. The J gene is TRBJ2-5, the V gene TRBV20-1, with 9 bases identical to TRBD2. Per the germline V gene, CDR1 is DFQATT and CDR2 is SNEGSKA (reference sequence). The CDR3 is made up of 15 amino acids. V lost 2 bases, J lost 0 bases, and 4 bases stayed unmatched.